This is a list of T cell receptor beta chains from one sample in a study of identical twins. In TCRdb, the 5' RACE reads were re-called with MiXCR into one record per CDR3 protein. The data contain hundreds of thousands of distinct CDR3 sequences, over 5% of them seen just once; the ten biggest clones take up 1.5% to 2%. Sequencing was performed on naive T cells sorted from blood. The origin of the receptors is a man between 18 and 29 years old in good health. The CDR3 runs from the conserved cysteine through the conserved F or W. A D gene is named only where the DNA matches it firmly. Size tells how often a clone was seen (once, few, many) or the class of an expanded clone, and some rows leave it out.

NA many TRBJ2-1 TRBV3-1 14 TGTGCCAGCAGCCGGGCCGGCAACTACAATGAGCAGTTCTTC CASSRAGNYNEQFF
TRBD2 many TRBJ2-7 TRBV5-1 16 TGCGCCAGCAGCCCCGGGACTAGCGGGAGTTACGACGAGCAGTACTTC CASSPGTSGSYDEQYF
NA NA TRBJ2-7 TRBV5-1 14 TGCGCCAGTAGTTTGTCAGGGGACGGCTACGAGCAGTACTTC CASSLSGDGYEQYF
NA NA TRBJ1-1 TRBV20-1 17 TGCAGTGCTAGAGGACTTGGGCACGATAGACCGAACACTGAAGCTTTCTTT CSARGLGHDRPNTEAFF
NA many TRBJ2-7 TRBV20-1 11 TGCAGTGCAAGGCAGGTGGCCGAGCAGTACTTC CSARQVAEQYF
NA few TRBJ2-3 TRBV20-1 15 TGCAGTGCTAGGGACAGAACTCGGACCGCAGATACGCAGTATTTT CSARDRTRTADTQYF
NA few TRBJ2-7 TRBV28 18 TGTGCCAGCAGTCCGGACAGGGTTAGCGGGAAAAGCTCCTACGAGCAGTACTTC CASSPDRVSGKSSYEQYF
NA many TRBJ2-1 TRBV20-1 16 TGCAGTGCTAATACCCCGGGACGGAGCTCCTACAATGAGCAGTTCTTC CSANTPGRSSYNEQFF
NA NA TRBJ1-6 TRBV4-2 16 TGTGCCAGCAGCCAGGATCTGGAGACCTGGGGTTCACCCCTCCACTTT CASSQDLETWGSPLHF
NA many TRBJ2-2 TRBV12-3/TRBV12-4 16 TGTGCCAGCAGTTTGGTTCGGAGGGGGTCCTTCGGGGAGCTGTTTTTT CASSLVRRGSFGELFF
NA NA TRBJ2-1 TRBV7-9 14 TGTGCCAGCAGCTCACCGCGGGATGCGAATGAGCAGTTCTTC CASSSPRDANEQFF
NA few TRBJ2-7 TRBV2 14 TGTGCCAGTCAGTTACCCCCGGTGTTATACGAGCAGTACTTC CASQLPPVLYEQYF
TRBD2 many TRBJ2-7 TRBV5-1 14 TGTGCCAGCAGTTCCACTAGCGGGAGCTACGAGCAGTACTTC CASSSTSGSYEQYF
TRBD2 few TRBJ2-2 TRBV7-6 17 TGTGCCAGCAGCTCCGCGGGCGGGGGGGCGAACACCGGGGAGCTGTTTTTT CASSSAGGGANTGELFF
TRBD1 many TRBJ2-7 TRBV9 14 TGTGCCAGCAGCGGGGACAGATCCTTTGTCGAGCAGTACTTC CASSGDRSFVEQYF
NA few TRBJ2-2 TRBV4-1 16 TGCGCCAGCAGCCATCTGACGGGAGATAACACCGGGGAGCTGTTTTTT CASSHLTGDNTGELFF
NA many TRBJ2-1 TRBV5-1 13 TGCGCCAGCAGCCCGGGACGGATTAATGAGCAGTTCTTC CASSPGRINEQFF
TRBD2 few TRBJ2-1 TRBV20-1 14 TGCAGTGCTAGAGGACTAGCGGGACCCAATGAGCAGTTCTTC CSARGLAGPNEQFF
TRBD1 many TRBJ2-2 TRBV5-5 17 TGTGCCAGCAGCTTGTCGGACAGGGTACTATATGGCGGGGAGCTGTTTTTT CASSLSDRVLYGGELFF
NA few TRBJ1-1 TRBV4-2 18 TGTGCCAGCAGCCCGCACTGGAGTCCCAGGGCCGTGAACACTGAAGCTTTCTTT CASSPHWSPRAVNTEAFF
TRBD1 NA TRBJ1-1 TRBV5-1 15 TGCGCCAGCAGCATACGACAGGGGCTTGTCACTGAAGCTTTCTTT CASSIRQGLVTEAFF
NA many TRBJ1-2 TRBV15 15 TGTGCCACCAGCAGAGTCGACTGGCAGGGCTATGGCTACACCTTC CATSRVDWQGYGYTF
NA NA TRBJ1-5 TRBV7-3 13 TGTGCCAGCAGCTCAGTAGTGGGCCAGCCCCAGCATTTT CASSSVVGQPQHF
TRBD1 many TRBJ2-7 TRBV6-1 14 TGTGCCAGCCTTCGACAGGGGAAGAACAACGAGCAGTACTTC CASLRQGKNNEQYF
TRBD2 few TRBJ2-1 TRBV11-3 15 TGTGCCAGCAGCCTGACTGCGGGAGACAACAATGAGCAGTTCTTC CASSLTAGDNNEQFF
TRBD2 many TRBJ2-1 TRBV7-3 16 TGTGCCAGCAGCTTATCTGGAGGCGGGAGTGGATATGAGCAGTTCTTC CASSLSGGGSGYEQFF
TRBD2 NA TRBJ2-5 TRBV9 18 TGTGCCAGCAGCGTAAGCCCACTGGAGGTAGCGGGAGATGAGACCCAGTACTTC CASSVSPLEVAGDETQYF
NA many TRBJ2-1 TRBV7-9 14 TGTGCCAGCAGCTACGCCGGGGGTGGCAATGAGCAGTTCTTC CASSYAGGGNEQFF
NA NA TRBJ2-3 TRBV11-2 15 TGTGCCAGCAGCTTAGACAGGTCCCCTACAGATACGCAGTATTTT CASSLDRSPTDTQYF
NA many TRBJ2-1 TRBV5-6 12 TGTGCCAGCAGCTTCTGGGGAAATGAGCAGTTCTTC CASSFWGNEQFF
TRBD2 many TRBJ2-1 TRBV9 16 TGTGCCAGCAGCGGCCGAGTAGCGGGAGCATACAATGAGCAGTTCTTC CASSGRVAGAYNEQFF
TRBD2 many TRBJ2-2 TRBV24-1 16 TGTGCCACCAGTGAAACTAGCGGGGCGAACACCGGGGAGCTGTTTTTT CATSETSGANTGELFF
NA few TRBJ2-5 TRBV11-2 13 TGTGCCAGCAGCTTATTGTTTCGGAAGACCCAGTACTTC CASSLLFRKTQYF
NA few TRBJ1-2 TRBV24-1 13 TGTGCCACCAGTAACAGGGCCTCCTATGGCTACACCTTC CATSNRASYGYTF
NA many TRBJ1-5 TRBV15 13 TGTGCCACCAGCAGAGATTTCTTGTCGCCCCAGCATTTT CATSRDFLSPQHF
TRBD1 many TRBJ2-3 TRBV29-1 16 TGCAGCGTTCTTGGGACAGGGGTCGACCGCACAGATACGCAGTATTTT CSVLGTGVDRTDTQYF
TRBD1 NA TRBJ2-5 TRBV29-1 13 TGCAGCGGACCGACAGGGGCGGGAGAGACCCAGTACTTC CSGPTGAGETQYF
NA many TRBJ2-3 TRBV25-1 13 TGTGCCAGCACTCCAGGGAGCACAGATACGCAGTATTTT CASTPGSTDTQYF
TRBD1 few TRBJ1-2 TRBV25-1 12 TGTGCCAGCAGTGGGACAGGGAATGGCTACACCTTC CASSGTGNGYTF
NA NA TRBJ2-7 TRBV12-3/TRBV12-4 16 TGTGCCAGCAGTTTGGGAAGGGCAGACCTACGGTACGAGCAGTACTTC CASSLGRADLRYEQYF
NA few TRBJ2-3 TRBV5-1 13 TGCGCCAGCAACAGGGAGAACACAGATACGCAGTATTTT CASNRENTDTQYF
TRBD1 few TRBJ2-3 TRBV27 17 TGTGCCAGCAGTGCCCGGACAGGGGGCGATTCCACAGATACGCAGTATTTT CASSARTGGDSTDTQYF